The rows below give T cell receptor beta chains drawn from one sample of a study of cytomegalovirus exposure and HLA in healthy donors. Generated by immunoSEQ multiplex PCR, the TCRdb table keeps only in-frame clones and is missing some. The repertoire holds 150,000 to 200,000 clones, with around 80% as singletons. The sample was PBMCs. The receptors were gathered from a man younger than 35 in good health and CMV-seropositive. CDR3s include the opening cysteine and the closing phenylalanine or tryptophan. The D gene is left open where the match is weak. Rows give clone size only sometimes, using once, few, many, or a class for an expanded clone.

len	abundance	v_gene	j_gene	d_gene	CDR3nt	CDR3aa
12	.	TRBV29-1	TRBJ2-7	.	TGCAGCGTTGGCCCGGTTGGCTACGAGCAGTACTTC	CSVGPVGYEQYF
14	.	TRBV2	TRBJ1-5	.	TGTGCCAGCAGTGGGGAGGGCCCCAATCAGCCCCAGCATTTT	CASSGEGPNQPQHF
14	.	TRBV6-6	TRBJ1-5	.	TGTGCCAGCAGTTATTCCGGTAGCAATCAGCCCCAGCATTTT	CASSYSGSNQPQHF
16	once	TRBV15	TRBJ2-3	.	TGTGCCACCAGCAGAGATGCAGGACTCCTCACAGATACGCAGTATTTT	CATSRDAGLLTDTQYF
14	.	TRBV6-5	TRBJ1-1	TRBD1	TGTGCCAGCAGCCGACAGGGGCAGGGCACTGAAGCTTTCTTT	CASSRQGQGTEAFF
12	.	TRBV10-3	TRBJ1-1	.	TGTGCCATCAGCGGTACAGACACTGAAGCTTTCTTT	CAISGTDTEAFF
15	.	TRBV5-3	TRBJ2-7	TRBD2	TGTGCCAGAAGCTTGGGACTAGCGGGCTCCTACGAGCAGTACTTC	CARSLGLAGSYEQYF
14	once	TRBV7-9	TRBJ2-2	.	TGTGCCAGCCCTGGCGGGGAAAACACCGGGGAGCTGTTTTTT	CASPGGENTGELFF
12	few	TRBV28	TRBJ1-4	.	TGTGCCAGCAGTTTGTTGGGCGAAAAACTGTTTTTT	CASSLLGEKLFF
15	.	TRBV6-5	TRBJ2-7	TRBD2	TGTGCCAGCAGTTACAGGCGGGAGGGCGGGAACGAGCAGTACTTC	CASSYRREGGNEQYF
16	.	TRBV19	TRBJ2-5	TRBD2	TGTGCCAGTAGTACTCCGGGACTAGCGGATCAAGAGACCCAGTACTTC	CASSTPGLADQETQYF
15	.	TRBV12-5	TRBJ1-1	.	TGTGCTAGTGGTCCCCAGGGCGAAATGAACACTGAAGCTTTCTTT	CASGPQGEMNTEAFF
12	.	TRBV11-2	TRBJ2-7	.	TGTGCCAGCAGCCACATGCGGGTCGAGCAGTACTTC	CASSHMRVEQYF
14	.	TRBV5-1	TRBJ2-7	TRBD2	TGCGCCAGCAGCCCCGGCGGGAGCGAGTACGAGCAGTACTTC	CASSPGGSEYEQYF
15	.	TRBV5-1	TRBJ1-2	TRBD1	TGCGCCAGCAGGCTAAACAGGGGTAGTGGGTATGGCTACACCTTC	CASRLNRGSGYGYTF
17	.	TRBV19	TRBJ2-7	TRBD1	TGTGCCAGTAGTATATCGGCGCGGACAGGGGGAAGATACGAGCAGTACTTC	CASSISARTGGRYEQYF
16	.	TRBV14	TRBJ2-1	.	TGTGCCAGCAGCTCTTATCCCAGGACAGCCAACAATGAGCAGTTCTTC	CASSSYPRTANNEQFF
16	.	TRBV6-5	TRBJ2-1	TRBD2	TGTGCCAGCAGTTTGCCGACTAGCGGGAGGCCCGGTGAGCAGTTCTTC	CASSLPTSGRPGEQFF
13	.	TRBV29-1	TRBJ2-3	TRBD1	TGCAGCGCCCTACAGGGGTGGAAAGATACGCAGTATTTT	CSALQGWKDTQYF
15	.	TRBV29-1	TRBJ2-3	.	TGCAGCGTTGGTGGGGGCCAACTGGCCACAGATACGCAGTATTTT	CSVGGGQLATDTQYF
12	.	TRBV19	TRBJ2-3	TRBD2	TGTGCCAGTAGTATCGAGGGAGGGACGCAGTATTTT	CASSIEGGTQYF
16	.	TRBV5-4	TRBJ2-7	TRBD2	TGTGCCAGCAGCTCGGCGACCGGGACTAGAACCTACGAGCAGTACTTC	CASSSATGTRTYEQYF
13	few	TRBV28	TRBJ2-7	TRBD1	TGTGCCAGCAGTAGATTAACCCCCGACAGGGTTTACTTC	CASSRLTPDRVYF
14	.	TRBV19	TRBJ2-3	TRBD2	TGTGCCAGTAGTATTAGCGGGAGTACAGATACGCAGTATTTT	CASSISGSTDTQYF
14	.	TRBV30	TRBJ2-5	.	TGTGCCTGGGGCGACTCCGCCTACCAAGAGACCCAGTACTTC	CAWGDSAYQETQYF
15	.	TRBV10-3	TRBJ1-6	.	TGTGCCATCAGTGAGGACAGGCGCCTAGAGTCCCCCCTCCACTTT	CAISEDRRLESPLHF
16	few	TRBV28	TRBJ1-1	TRBD1	TGTGCCAGCAGTCCCCCGGGACAGGGTAGTAGGACTGAAGCTTTCTTT	CASSPPGQGSRTEAFF
13	.	TRBV28	TRBJ1-3	.	TGTGCCAGCAGTTTGGCCGCTGGAAACACCATATATTTT	CASSLAAGNTIYF
14	.	TRBV30	TRBJ2-5	.	TGTGCCTGGAGTGCTACTAGAACCGGAGAGACCCAGTACTTC	CAWSATRTGETQYF
16	.	TRBV5-6	TRBJ1-6	.	TGTGCCAGCAGCTCGGGAACCGGGTTAAATAATTCACCCCTCCACTTT	CASSSGTGLNNSPLHF
13	.	TRBV25-1	TRBJ2-3	.	TGTGCCAGCAGTGAATTTGGCCTAGATACGCAGTATTTT	CASSEFGLDTQYF
15	.	TRBV5-6	TRBJ2-7	.	TGTGCCAGCAGCTTGGGTTGGCAGGGTCCCCACGAGCAGTACTTC	CASSLGWQGPHEQYF
15	.	TRBV29-1	TRBJ2-1	TRBD2	TGCAGCGTTCTTCTGCCTAGCGGGGGGCAGGATGAGCAGTTCTTC	CSVLLPSGGQDEQFF
14	.	TRBV6-1	TRBJ1-5	.	TGTGCCAGCAGTGAAGTCGGGGGAAATCAGCCCCAGCATTTT	CASSEVGGNQPQHF
14	.	TRBV6-6	TRBJ1-2	TRBD1	TGTGCCAGCAGTTCACAGGGGGCCGGAGGTGGCTACACCTTC	CASSSQGAGGGYTF
13	.	TRBV6-5	TRBJ2-7	TRBD1	TGTGCCAGCAAACAACAGGGGCGAGGCGAGCAGTACTTC	CASKQQGRGEQYF
16	.	TRBV5-1	TRBJ2-5	TRBD2	TGCGCCAGCAGCTACCGGGCGGGAGGGCCGATGGAGACCCAGTACTTC	CASSYRAGGPMETQYF
17	.	TRBV13	TRBJ1-1	.	TGTGCCAGCAGCCCAGTGGGGGGTGTGGGGTCGAACACTGAAGCTTTCTTT	CASSPVGGVGSNTEAFF
13	.	TRBV9	TRBJ2-7	.	TGTGCCAGCAGCCGCGGTACAACCTACGAGCAGTACTTC	CASSRGTTYEQYF
15	.	TRBV6-1	TRBJ1-2	TRBD1	TGTGCCAGCAGTGGGGGACAGGGAGCTAACTATGGCTACACCTTC	CASSGGQGANYGYTF
18	once	TRBV5-1	TRBJ2-1	TRBD2	TGCGCCAGCTCCTCTGGAGGACTAGCGGGACTTTCCTACAATGAGCAGTTCTTC	CASSSGGLAGLSYNEQFF
15	.	TRBV28	TRBJ1-1	TRBD1	TGTGCCAGCAGTTCTCCTCGCGACAGGGACACTGAAGCTTTCTTT	CASSSPRDRDTEAFF
18	few	TRBV5-6	TRBJ2-4	TRBD2	TGTGCCAGCAGCTTGATGGCTAGCGGGAGACGAGCCAAAAACATTCAGTACTTC	CASSLMASGRRAKNIQYF
15	.	TRBV30	TRBJ1-1	TRBD1	TGTGCCTGGAGTGTAGGGCAGGGGGCTTTCACTGAAGCTTTCTTT	CAWSVGQGAFTEAFF
13	.	TRBV28	TRBJ1-2	.	TGTGCCAGCAGTTTTAGCCGACGGTATGGCTACACCTTC	CASSFSRRYGYTF
12	.	TRBV27	TRBJ2-1	.	TGTGCCAGCAGTCATGGACAGCATGAGCAGTTCTTC	CASSHGQHEQFF
16	.	TRBV30	TRBJ1-2	.	TGTGCCTGGATCAAGGGGCGAGGTGGACAGCGGGGAGGCTACACCTTC	CAWIKGRGGQRGGYTF
15	.	TRBV18	TRBJ2-1	TRBD1	TGTGCCAGCTCACCGCTCGTACAGGGGGACAATGAGCAGTTCTTC	CASSPLVQGDNEQFF
13	.	TRBV4-1	TRBJ1-2	TRBD1	TGCGCCAGCAGCCAATGGACAGGGGGAGGCTACACCTTC	CASSQWTGGGYTF
15	few	TRBV5-1	TRBJ2-2	.	TGCGCCAGCAGACCGGACCGCGGGGTTACCGGGGAGCTGTTTTTT	CASRPDRGVTGELFF
14	.	TRBV30	TRBJ2-1	TRBD2	TGTGCCTGGGAACTAGCGGGAGGGCCCAATGAGCAGTTCTTC	CAWELAGGPNEQFF
13	.	TRBV7-9	TRBJ1-1	.	TGTGCCAGCACGACAGACTTGAACACTGAAGCTTTCTTT	CASTTDLNTEAFF
18	.	TRBV5-1	TRBJ1-2	TRBD1	TGCGCCAGCAGCGTGGACGGCAGGGGGGTCCTTGGCGGCTATGGCTACACCTTC	CASSVDGRGVLGGYGYTF
13	.	TRBV7-3	TRBJ1-1	.	TGTGCCAGCAGTAGCCAGATGAACACTGAAGCTTTCTTT	CASSSQMNTEAFF
16	.	TRBV19	TRBJ2-3	TRBD2	TGTGCCCGTAGTATCCAGGGACTAGCAGGGGCAGATACGCAGTATTTT	CARSIQGLAGADTQYF